The 29 T cell receptor beta chains given below trace back to one sample, sequenced in a study of Graves' ophthalmopathy and Graves' hyperthyroidism (dated by TCRdb to between 2017 and 2018). The sequencer was an Illumina HiSeq 2000. For repertoire sequencing, TCR beta CDR3 regions were amplified from RNA transcripts. The first round was an RT-PCR using HTBI primers with the Qiagen OneStep RT-PCR kit, and this first round was followed by a second-round multiplex PCR, then size selection and purification. The public reads were reprocessed in TCRdb via fastp at Q25 and MiXCR, keeping in-frame beta chains. Identical CDR3 protein sequences are pooled into one entry, listed with their most common genes and DNA. Recorded for this sample are roughly 300,000 distinct CDR3 sequences; roughly 15% of them occurred a single time. The ten largest account for about 12% of the sample. The sample taken for sequencing was peripheral blood. These receptors were obtained from an adult man with Graves' ophthalmopathy.

This clonotype was picked up many times. The chain joins TRBV29-1 to TRBJ1-1; D is unresolved. V lost 4 bases, J lost 11 bases, and 11 bases lay in between. This CDR3 has 10 residues. Germline V CDR1 and CDR2: SQVTM, ANQGSEA. The CDR3, as DNA: TGCAGCGTTGCCATTAACAAGGCTTTCTTT. Protein: CSVAINKAFF.

This clonotype was picked up many times. This chain connects TRBV6-1 to TRBJ1-1; no definite D call. Looked up from germline, CDR1 is MNHNS and CDR2 is SASEGT. Trimming shortened V by 6 bases and J by 10 bases, and 9 bases separated the two germline ends. The CDR3 covers 10 residues. The CDR3 sequence is CASSQASAFF. As DNA, the CDR3 is TGTGCCAGCAGCCAAGCCTCAGCTTTCTTT.

This clonotype was seen repeatedly, ten times or more. This sequence joins TRBV5-1 and TRBJ1-1; D may be TRBD1 (6 bases). The CDR3 has 15 amino acids. V lost 0 bases, J lost 6 bases, and 15 bases lay in between. CDR1 is SGHRS, CDR2 YFSETQ, per germline. CDR3 amino acids: CASSLDTGILAEAFF. In DNA form, the CDR3 reads TGCGCCAGCAGCTTGGATACAGGGATTTTGGCTGAAGCTTTCTTT.

Many counts were recorded for this clonotype. The chain has TRBV28 and TRBJ2-4; 8 bases map to TRBD1. J gave up 9 bases and V 6 bases, and 10 bases lay outside the gene matches. CDR3 length: 14 residues. Per the germline V gene, CDR1 is MDHEN and CDR2 is SYDVKM. DNA of the CDR3: TGTGCCAGCAGAAAGAGGACAGGGCAAAGCATTCAGTACTTC. Translation gives CASRKRTGQSIQYF.

This clonotype was picked up many times. J is TRBJ1-2 and V is TRBV3-1; tentatively, D is TRBD1 (6 bases). The ends were cut back, 4 bases at V and 4 bases at J, with 19 bases in the middle. Germline V gene lookup returns CDR1 LGHDT and CDR2 YNNKEL (reference sequence). This CDR3 has 16 amino acids. This CDR3 is CASSLRQAGNVYGYTF. In DNA, the CDR3 is TGTGCCAGCAGCCTTCGACAGGCAGGGAACGTCTATGGCTACACCTTC.

This clonotype appeared many times. The chain is built from TRBV6-2 or TRBV6-3 and TRBJ2-7; D remains ambiguous. The germline V gene has CDR1 MNHEY and CDR2 SVGEGT. The CDR3 has 13 amino acids. Deletions cut 7 bases from V and 6 bases from J, with 16 bases between. Written as DNA, the CDR3 is TGTGCCAGCACCTCCCTCACGGCATTCGAGCAGTACTTC. Its translation: CASTSLTAFEQYF.

At least ten counts were recorded for this clonotype. This chain connects TRBV5-1 to TRBJ2-7; a weak D match, TRBD2 (5 bases). Germline V CDR1 and CDR2: SGHRS, YFSETQ. The CDR3 sequence is 13 residues long. Trimming took 1 base from V and 6 from J, leaving 11 bases between them. The CDR3 region has the DNA TGCGCCAGCAGCTTGCTGGAAGAGGGCGAGCAGTACTTC. This translates into CASSLLEEGEQYF.

This clonotype was found many times. V and J are TRBV6-2 or TRBV6-3 and TRBJ1-2; D is uncertain. CDR1 and CDR2 from the germline V gene are MNHEY and SVGEGT. The CDR3 is made up of 13 amino acids. V lost 2 bases and J lost 6, with 10 bases in between. CDR3 residues: CASSYLDPDGYTF. CDR3 in DNA: TGTGCCAGCAGTTACCTGGATCCGGATGGCTACACCTTC.

This clonotype has ten or more counts. The chain recombines TRBV7-2 with TRBJ1-2; D is uncertain. This CDR3 spans 14 amino acids. V was shortened by 1 base and J by 1 base, with 7 bases between the two germline ends. Per germline, CDR1 SGHTA and CDR2 FQGNSA. The DNA for the CDR3 is TGTGCCAGCAGCTTAGAGACAATTAACTATGGCTACACCTTC. This encodes CASSLETINYGYTF.

As regards this clonotype: Just one base apart from a much larger clone, this may be a read error. The chain uses TRBV28 and TRBJ2-7; D is ambiguous. Germline-derived CDR1 and CDR2 are MDHEN and SYDVKM. The CDR3 has 12 residues. Here the CDR3 DNA reads TGTGCCAGCAGTCTGGCCCCCTACGAGCGGTACTTC. Translated, it gives CASSLAPYERYF.

This clonotype was recorded many times. J is TRBJ1-1 and V is TRBV7-8, with a weak D call TRBD1 (6 bases). The CDR3 covers 13 residues. Germline V gene lookup returns CDR1 SGHVS and CDR2 FQNEAQ. V was cut by 7 bases and J by 1 base, with 10 bases left in between. CDR3 nucleotide sequence: TGTGCCAGCACCAAGGACAGGAACACTGAAGCTTTCTTT. This encodes CASTKDRNTEAFF.

This clonotype showed up many times. The chain is built from TRBV6-1 and TRBJ1-1, with D tentatively TRBD1 (6 bases). From germline, CDR1 is MNHNS and CDR2 SASEGT. The CDR3 loop spans 13 amino acids. Trimming stripped 6 bases from V and 7 bases from J, with 15 bases between. The CDR3: CASRWPGANEAFF. CDR3 bases: TGTGCCAGCAGGTGGCCGGGGGCAAATGAAGCTTTCTTT.

This clonotype has ten or more counts. This chain uses TRBV7-8 with TRBJ2-7, with D possibly called TRBD1 or TRBD2 (5 bases each). This CDR3 is built from 15 residues. With 5 bases removed from V and 3 bases from J, the gap between germline ends came to 17 bases. Germline V lookup: CDR1 SGHVS, CDR2 FQNEAQ. The CDR3 DNA reads as TGTGCCAGCAGCCCTACGGGGCAAAGGAGCTACGAGCAGTACTTC. Amino acids: CASSPTGQRSYEQYF.

This clonotype occurred many times. V and J are TRBV27 and TRBJ1-3; D call uncertain. V lost 8 bases and J lost 0, with 11 bases in between. The CDR3 has 14 amino acids. The germline gives CDR1 MNHEY, CDR2 SMNVEV (reference sequence). For the CDR3, the DNA is TGTGCCAGCTCGAGAAGCGACTCTGGAAACACCATATATTTT. Translating gives CASSRSDSGNTIYF.

This clonotype has a handful of counts. The rearrangement links TRBV6-1 to TRBJ2-7; TRBD1 might be the D (5 bases). Germline V gene lookup returns CDR1 MNHNS and CDR2 SASEGT. With 6 bases removed from V and 9 bases from J, the gap between germline ends came to 18 bases. The CDR3 has 13 amino acids. The CDR3 DNA sequence: TGTGCCAGCAGCTCAGGGTTCCCACGGGTGCAGTACTTC. Translating it yields CASSSGFPRVQYF.

This clonotype was counted many times. The chain recombines TRBV5-1 with TRBJ1-1, with TRBD1 as a possible D gene (6 bases). The CDR3 is made up of 14 amino acids. Germline lookup yields CDR1 SGHRS and CDR2 YFSETQ. CDR3 sequence reads: CPSLQGQKDTEAFF. CDR3 coding DNA: TGCCCAAGCTTACAGGGTCAAAAGGACACTGAAGCTTTCTTT.

This clonotype was counted at least ten times. The genes are TRBV11-1 and TRBJ2-7, with TRBD2 identical over 8 bases. J was trimmed by 1 base and V by 2 bases; bases with no gene match: 7. The CDR3 runs 16 residues. From germline, CDR1 is SGHAT and CDR2 FQDESV (reference sequence). The CDR3 sequence: CASSLRGLAGSYEQYF. The DNA for the CDR3 is TGTGCCAGCAGCTTACGCGGGCTAGCGGGTTCCTACGAGCAGTACTTC.

The genes are TRBV6-5 and TRBJ2-7; 10 bases are a match to TRBD2. Trimming at V came to 4 bases and at J to 5 bases, leaving 14 bases not matched to a gene. CDR3 length: 17 residues. Germline CDR1 MNHEY, CDR2 SVGAGI. CDR3 in DNA: TGTGCCAGCAGTTTTCCCTATGGTAGCGGGGGGCATCACGAGCAGTACTTC. Its protein product is CASSFPYGSGGHHEQYF.

At least ten counts were recorded for this clonotype. The genes are TRBV9 and TRBJ1-6; possible D gene TRBD1, 5 bases. The V gene's germline CDR1 is SGDLS and CDR2 YYNGEE. The CDR3 covers 14 residues. Trimming cost V 3 bases and J 9 bases, with 13 bases left between them. The CDR3 protein is CASSGGSAGSPLHF. CDR3 nucleotide sequence: TGTGCCAGCAGCGGGGGGAGCGCGGGTTCACCCCTCCACTTT.

This clonotype was counted at least ten times. The CDR3 sequence: CSSLPGAVRETQYF. The CDR3 region has the DNA TGCAGTTCCCTACCGGGGGCGGTTAGGGAGACCCAGTACTTC. The chain carries TRBV20-1 and TRBJ2-5; D is perhaps TRBD1 or TRBD2 (6 bases each). This CDR3 has 14 amino acids. Germline assignment: CDR1 DFQATT and CDR2 SNEGSKA (reference sequence). The V and J ends lost 8 bases and 5 bases respectively, with 21 bases between them.

This clonotype was picked up many times. The chain joins TRBV5-1 to TRBJ2-7; D is perhaps TRBD2 (5 bases). V gave up 1 base and J gave up 5 bases, with 13 bases separating them. The CDR3 has 14 amino acids. Germline values: CDR1 SGHRS, CDR2 YFSETQ. The CDR3 nucleotides read TGCGCCAGCAGCTTGTCGGGGAATAGGAACGAGCAGTACTTC. This encodes CASSLSGNRNEQYF. The entire variable domain, with the rest obtained from reference TRBV5-1 and TRBJ2-7, is as follows: KAGVTQTPRYLIKTRGQQVTLSCSPISGHRSVSWYQQTPGQGLQFLFEYFSETQRNKGNFPGRFSGRQFSNSRSEMNVSTLELGDSALYLCASSLSGNRNEQYFGPGTRLTVT.

This clonotype was seen a few times. The CDR3 loop is CASSPPPGQGIKAQYF. CDR3 nucleotides: TGTGCCAGCAGTCCGCCCCCGGGACAGGGTATAAAGGCCCAGTACTTC. The chain couples TRBV6-1 to TRBJ2-5; TRBD1 matches 9 bases. Per the germline V gene, CDR1 is MNHNS and CDR2 is SASEGT. The V gene end was trimmed by 5 bases and the J gene end by 9 bases; junction bases not matched to a gene: 16. This CDR3 contains 16 residues.

This clonotype was counted at least ten times. The rearrangement joins TRBV13 to TRBJ2-2; maybe TRBD1 (5 bases). Germline V gene sequence: CDR1 PRHDT, CDR2 FYEKMQ (reference sequence). V lost 0 bases to trimming and J lost 4 bases, with 15 bases between them. CDR3 length: 17 amino acids. The CDR3 reads CASSLGRARTFTGELFF. DNA for the CDR3: TGTGCCAGCAGCTTAGGCAGGGCCCGAACTTTCACCGGGGAGCTGTTTTTT.

This clonotype was picked up many times. The gene calls are TRBV2 and TRBJ2-7; TRBD2 aligns across 11 bases. This CDR3 region has 14 residues. Unmatched junction bases numbered 6, after V lost 6 bases and J lost 5 bases. Germline-derived CDR1 and CDR2 are SNHLY and FYNNEI. Here the CDR3 reads CASRPRLAGNEQYF. For the CDR3, the DNA is TGTGCCAGCAGGCCCAGACTAGCGGGAAACGAGCAGTACTTC.

This clonotype was seen at least ten times. V is TRBV27 and J is TRBJ2-7, with 9 bases lining up with TRBD1. The V gene end was trimmed by 6 bases and the J gene end by 1 base; junction bases not matched to a gene: 7. Germline values: CDR1 MNHEY, CDR2 SMNVEV (reference sequence). This CDR3 is built from 15 residues. CDR3 sequence (DNA): TGTGCCAGCAGAGTATCCGGGACAGGGTCCTACGAGCAGTACTTC. Its translation: CASRVSGTGSYEQYF.

The sample holds many counts of this clonotype. The chain employs TRBV11-1 and TRBJ2-2; a possible D gene is TRBD1 (6 bases). V lost 5 bases and J lost 1, with 14 bases in between. CDR1 and CDR2 from the germline V gene are SGHAT and FQDESV (reference sequence). The CDR3 has 16 residues. CDR3 sequence: CASSPPWTVNTGELFF. CDR3 coding DNA: TGTGCCAGCAGCCCACCCTGGACAGTGAACACCGGGGAGCTGTTTTTT.

This clonotype has at least ten counts. The chain joins TRBV2 to TRBJ1-1, with 9 bases identical to TRBD1. There are 15 residues in the CDR3. V gave up 5 bases and J gave up 1 base; unmatched junction bases: 5. The germline gives CDR1 SNHLY, CDR2 FYNNEI. The CDR3 sequence is CASSRQGGPNTEAFF. CDR3 nucleotides: TGTGCCAGCAGTCGACAGGGGGGTCCGAACACTGAAGCTTTCTTT.

This chain links TRBV7-3 with TRBJ1-2, with 10 nucleotides matching TRBD1. Germline V gene sequence: CDR1 SGHTA, CDR2 FQGTGA. The J segment lost 7 bases and the V segment lost 5 bases, leaving 19 bases of the junction unmatched. The length of the CDR3 is 18 residues. CDR3 region: CASSVVPSGGTGAGGYTF. CDR3 bases: TGTGCCAGCAGCGTAGTGCCTAGCGGGGGGACAGGGGCAGGTGGCTACACCTTC.

V gene TRBV6-5 combines with J gene TRBJ2-2; no reliable D call. CDR1 is MNHEY, CDR2 SVGAGI, per germline. V dropped 0 bases and J dropped 1 base, with 6 bases sitting between them. The CDR3 covers 15 residues. CDR3 amino acids: CASSYSALNTGELFF. In nucleotides, the CDR3 is TGTGCCAGCAGTTACTCCGCACTGAACACCGGGGAGCTGTTTTTT.